One sample yielded the 25 T cell receptor beta chains listed below, sequenced in a study of immune evolution from preneoplasia to lung adenocarcinoma. TCRdb's table, derived via immunoSEQ multiplex PCR, lists solely in-frame clones and lacks some. The table lists about 8,200 clones, 80% of them singletons. The sequencing input was FFPE adjacent normal lung tissue. The source is a person aged 70 to 80 with lung adenocarcinoma.

The chain has TRBV10-3 and TRBJ2-5, with D possibly being TRBD2 (6 bases). The V gene's germline CDR1 is ENHRY and CDR2 SYGVKD. The CDR3 has 14 amino acids. Trimming removed 4 bases at V and 3 bases at J, with 12 bases between. CDR3 region: CAISVGTEKETQYF. CDR3 coding DNA: TGTGCCATCAGTGTCGGGACTGAGAAAGAGACCCAGTACTTC.

J is TRBJ2-1 and V is TRBV28, with a tentative D call TRBD2 (5 bases). V lost 8 bases to trimming and J lost 6 bases, with 14 bases between them. This CDR3 is 13 amino acids long. CDR1 and CDR2 (germline): MDHEN, SYDVKM. The chain's CDR3 is CASGDGNGNEQFF. The CDR3 DNA reads as TGTGCCAGCGGAGACGGGAACGGCAATGAGCAGTTCTTC.

The chain uses TRBV19 and TRBJ2-1; a weak D match, TRBD1 (6 bases). Germline V gene data show CDR1 as LNHDA and CDR2 as SQIVND (reference sequence). The ends were cut back, 4 bases at V and 6 bases at J, with 22 bases in the middle. This CDR3 is built from 17 residues. The CDR3 sequence: CASSNRVVRSEGNEQFF. The CDR3 DNA reads TGTGCCAGTAGTAACAGGGTCGTACGGAGTGAAGGCAATGAGCAGTTCTTC.

The V and J genes are TRBV19 and TRBJ2-1; D may be TRBD1 or TRBD2 (5 bases each). Germline V gene data show CDR1 as LNHDA and CDR2 as SQIVND (reference sequence). Trimming shortened V by 3 bases and J by 1 base, and 10 bases separated the two germline ends. The CDR3 runs 15 residues. DNA for the CDR3: TGTGCCAGTAGTATGAATGGGGGATCCTACAATGAGCAGTTCTTC. This sequence encodes CASSMNGGSYNEQFF.

The V and J genes are TRBV5-6 and TRBJ2-2, with TRBD1 as a possible D gene (5 bases). V was shortened by 3 bases and J by 7 bases, with 19 bases between the two germline ends. The CDR3 spans 16 residues. Germline V lookup: CDR1 SGHDT, CDR2 YYEEEE. The CDR3 sequence: CASSSIDSEAIGELFF. CDR3 nucleotides: TGTGCCAGCAGCTCCATAGACAGCGAAGCAATCGGGGAGCTGTTTTTT.

V is TRBV10-2 and J is TRBJ2-7; TRBD1 matches at 9 bases. Germline V gene lookup returns CDR1 WSHSY and CDR2 SAAADI. The CDR3 covers 11 residues. J lost 4 bases, V lost 10 bases, and 2 bases had no gene match. The CDR3 region is CATGQGYEQYF. Written as DNA, the CDR3 is TGCGCCACCGGACAGGGGTACGAGCAGTACTTC.

The chain employs TRBV28 and TRBJ2-3; the D gene is possibly TRBD1 (6 bases). Trimming cost V 3 bases and J 7 bases, with 14 bases left between them. CDR3 length: 14 residues. Looked up from germline, CDR1 is MDHEN and CDR2 is SYDVKM. This CDR3 is CASSLDLGAHTQYF. The CDR3 bases are TGTGCCAGCAGTTTGGATTTGGGGGCACATACGCAGTATTTT.

The chain has TRBV27 and TRBJ1-1; D not resolved. Trimming took 6 bases from V and 3 from J, leaving 14 bases between them. The CDR3 consists of 14 residues. The germline V gene encodes CDR1 MNHEY and CDR2 SMNVEV (reference sequence). This CDR3 is CASSSPGYDTEAFF. The CDR3 nucleotides are TGTGCCAGCAGCTCCCCGGGGTACGACACTGAAGCTTTCTTT.

This clone came up once. The chain recombines TRBV7-3 with TRBJ2-5; tentative D call: TRBD2 (5 bases). V was trimmed by 2 bases and J by 1 base, leaving 8 bases between them. This CDR3 region has 14 residues. Per the germline V gene, CDR1 is SGHTA and CDR2 is FQGTGA. The CDR3 region has the DNA TGTGCCAGCAGCTTAGCAGGAGGCCAAGAGACCCAGTACTTC. It codes for CASSLAGGQETQYF.

The chain combines TRBV5-8 with TRBJ2-3; tentatively, D is TRBD1 (8 bases). Trimming left V 4 bases short and J 5 bases short, with 14 bases between. The CDR3 covers 14 residues. CDR1 is SGHTS, CDR2 YDEGEE, per germline. CDR3 nucleotide sequence: TGTGCCAGCAGCCACAGGGGGGGAGGAGATACGCAGTATTTT. This translates into CASSHRGGGDTQYF.

This chain joins TRBV19 and TRBJ1-1; D might be TRBD1 (5 bases). CDR1 and CDR2 (germline): LNHDA, SQIVND (reference sequence). V lost 7 bases and J 0 bases, leaving 9 bases between the germline ends. CDR3 length: 13 residues. This CDR3 reads CASTGVMNTEAFF. CDR3 bases: TGTGCCAGTACGGGGGTCATGAACACTGAAGCTTTCTTT.

In this sample, this clone turned up once. The chain couples TRBV6-1 to TRBJ1-2; 8 nucleotides align to TRBD1. The CDR3 contains 14 residues. After removal of 6 bases from V and 7 bases from J, the junction contained 10 bases not matched to a gene. The V gene's germline CDR1 is MNHNS and CDR2 SASEGT. The CDR3 spells CASSPGQERGGYTF. In nucleotides, the CDR3 is TGTGCCAGCAGCCCGGGACAGGAGAGAGGTGGCTACACCTTC.

This clone came up once. This chain joins TRBV11-2 and TRBJ2-5; 9 nucleotides match TRBD2. V shed 3 bases and J 4 bases; nucleotides not matched to a gene: 3. The germline gives CDR1 SGHAT, CDR2 FQNNGV. The CDR3 has 14 residues. In DNA, the CDR3 is TGTGCCAGCAGCTTCGGGACTAGCTCAGAGACCCAGTACTTC. Amino acid sequence: CASSFGTSSETQYF.

This clone occurred a few times. The CDR3 coding sequence is TGTGCCAGCAGCCCCCCGGCTTCGGGTCTGCAGTACTTC. This encodes CASSPPASGLQYF. This chain links TRBV9 with TRBJ2-7; D not resolved. The length of the CDR3 is 13 residues. V lost 4 bases to trimming and J lost 9 bases, with 17 bases between them. Germline CDR1 SGDLS, CDR2 YYNGEE.

The gene calls are TRBV15 and TRBJ2-3; D remains ambiguous. The CDR3 runs 14 residues. Trimming stripped 1 base from V and 0 bases from J, with 5 bases between. Germline V gene lookup returns CDR1 LNHNV and CDR2 YYDKDF (reference sequence). In nucleotides, the CDR3 is TGTGCCACCAGCAGAGTAGACAGCACAGATACGCAGTATTTT. Amino acids: CATSRVDSTDTQYF.

The rearrangement links TRBV27 to TRBJ2-2, with D unresolved. The CDR3 runs 13 residues. Germline CDR1 MNHEY, CDR2 SMNVEV (reference sequence). The V end was cut by 3 bases, the J end by 1 base, with 3 bases between. This chain's CDR3 is CASSLLNTGELFF. In DNA form, the CDR3 reads TGTGCCAGCAGTTTGTTGAACACCGGGGAGCTGTTTTTT.

This clone was picked up one time. This chain links TRBV27 with TRBJ2-3, with 7 bases that match TRBD1. Germline CDR1 is MNHEY and CDR2 is SMNVEV (reference sequence). The CDR3 spans 15 residues. Germline trimming cut 2 bases from V and 5 bases from J; bases unmatched to any gene: 7. The CDR3 DNA sequence: TGTGCCAGCAGTTTAGAAGGGGGCTTTGGAGATACGCAGTATTTT. Translation gives CASSLEGGFGDTQYF.

The CDR3 DNA reads as TGTGCCAGCAGCTTAGAGGCTAGCGGGCCCTCCTACGAGCAGTACTTC. This translates into CASSLEASGPSYEQYF. The chain combines TRBV7-8 with TRBJ2-7, with 8 bases identical to TRBD2. The V segment lost 1 base and the J segment 0 bases; nucleotides outside the gene matches: 5. Germline CDR1 reads SGHVS; CDR2 reads FQNEAQ. CDR3 length equals 16 residues.

This clone was counted a few times. The chain links TRBV10-3 to TRBJ2-3; 9 bases map to TRBD2. Losses at the gene ends were 6 bases for V and 0 bases for J; bases not matched to a gene: 4. The CDR3 runs 15 residues. Germline CDR1 reads ENHRY; CDR2 reads SYGVKD. Written as DNA, the CDR3 is TGTGCCATCAGCCAGACTAGCGGAAGCACAGATACGCAGTATTTT. It is translated as CAISQTSGSTDTQYF.

This clone was observed a few times. This sequence joins TRBV11-2 and TRBJ1-6; no clear D gene. Germline V gene data show CDR1 as SGHAT and CDR2 as FQNNGV. The germline V and J ends were trimmed by 6 bases and 0 bases, with 6 bases remaining between them. CDR3 length: 14 residues. This CDR3 is CASSQSSYNSPLHF. CDR3 DNA sequence: TGTGCCAGCAGTCAGAGCTCCTATAATTCACCCCTCCACTTT.

This chain joins TRBV6-1 and TRBJ1-1; D perhaps matches TRBD1 (5 bases). CDR1 and CDR2 (germline): MNHNS, SASEGT. The CDR3 sequence is 14 residues long. V gave up 7 bases and J gave up 4 bases, with 16 bases separating them. CDR3: CASIRQGVLTEAFF. Here the CDR3 DNA reads TGTGCCAGCATCCGGCAGGGCGTACTCACTGAAGCTTTCTTT.

In this sample, this clone turned up a few times. This chain connects TRBV9 to TRBJ2-1; D may be TRBD2 (7 bases). Germline-derived CDR1 and CDR2 are SGDLS and YYNGEE. The ends were cut back, 0 bases at V and 5 bases at J, with 12 bases in the middle. This CDR3 contains 15 residues. CDR3 amino acids: CASSVGGGANNEQFF. The CDR3 DNA reads as TGTGCCAGCAGCGTAGGAGGGGGGGCTAACAATGAGCAGTTCTTC. The variable domain in full, with the rest retrieved from reference TRBV9 and TRBJ2-1, is DSGVTQTPKHLITATGQRVTLRCSPRSGDLSVYWYQQSLDQGLQFLIQYYNGEERAKGNILERFSAQQFPDLHSELNLSSLELGDSALYFCASSVGGGANNEQFFGPGTRLTVL.

The V and J genes are TRBV9 and TRBJ2-3; D is perhaps TRBD1 (5 bases). Germline CDR1 is SGDLS and CDR2 is YYNGEE. The CDR3 extends over 14 amino acids. The V gene lost 3 bases and the J gene lost 2 bases, with 10 bases spanning the gap. In DNA, the CDR3 is TGTGCCAGCAGCGCCTCAGGGAACACAGATACGCAGTATTTT. Translating gives CASSASGNTDTQYF.

This clone has more than one count but fewer than ten. The J gene is TRBJ1-1, the V gene TRBV27; 9 bases line up with TRBD1. This CDR3 comprises 15 residues. The J segment lost 4 bases and the V segment lost 5 bases, leaving 8 bases of the junction unmatched. In germline, CDR1 is MNHEY, CDR2 SMNVEV (reference sequence). The CDR3 region is CASSPWTGVTTEAFF. CDR3 DNA sequence: TGTGCCAGCAGTCCATGGACAGGGGTTACCACTGAAGCTTTCTTT.

The chain carries TRBV19 and TRBJ1-4; weak D call: TRBD1 (5 bases). The CDR3 contains 13 residues. The germline gives CDR1 LNHDA, CDR2 SQIVND (reference sequence). V was trimmed by 6 bases and J by 7 bases, leaving 12 bases between them. Here the CDR3 reads CASRNRLSEKLFF. For the CDR3, the DNA is TGTGCCAGTAGGAACAGGCTGAGTGAAAAACTGTTTTTT.